A single count supports the clone carrying this T cell receptor (beta chain). Its matching antigen is unknown. These data come from a study of response to subunit inactivated influenza vaccine. One entry per CDR3 protein results from TCRdb running MiXCR on the RT-PCR reads. Among 500,000 to 550,000 distinct CDR3 sequences listed, around 25% were seen once. Whole-study results and caveats: That few new T cells are recruited by each seasonal influenza vaccination was the authors' suggestion.

The germline V and J ends were trimmed by 1 base and 0 bases, with 7 bases remaining between them. Germline CDR1 is LNHNV and CDR2 is YYDKDF (reference sequence). The CDR3 runs 14 residues. This sample was shared with a second study, whose subject was T cells expressing NK-cell markers. Per that study: UMIs accompanied the 5'RACE template switching by which TCR beta cDNA was made. Seven donors tested HCMV-seropositive and one tested seronegative among the eight sequenced. Among CD8+ T cells from five or six donors, dominant NKG2C+ clonotypes accounted for roughly 1.0-8%.

This sample comprised CD4+ T cells sorted from PBMCs, obtained roughly 12 days after vaccination. The clonotype comes from a man aged 45 to 65 who received an inactivated influenza vaccine. V is TRBV15 and J is TRBJ2-7; no clear D gene. The CDR3 nucleotides are TGTGCCACCAGCAGAGTAAAGAGCTCCTACGAGCAGTACTTC. Translating it yields CATSRVKSSYEQYF.